Here is one T cell receptor beta chain with its context. No antigen is known for it. No qualities accompany the bases; no much larger clone lies one base away. These data belong to a study of response to subunit inactivated influenza vaccine (dated by TCRdb to the late 2010s). About the full investigation: The study used deep quantitative T cell receptor repertoire profiling to track responses to a trivalent subunit inactivated influenza vaccine.

Trimming leaves V shorter by 5 bases and J shorter by 4 bases, with the junction holding 11 bases beyond the gene matches. Counted from cysteine to phenylalanine, this CDR3 has 18 amino acids. Solely the CDR3 DNA is kept, with 54 bases framed from the first base. CDR1 and CDR2 were assigned from the germline V gene as SGHAT and FQNNGV. Library construction relied on RT-PCR. Sequenced on an Illumina HiSeq 2500. TCRdb reprocessing: public reads trimmed at Q25 with fastp, clones called with MiXCR, in-frame beta chains kept. Each CDR3 protein appears once, grouped with its most common genes and DNA. The table for this sample lists hundreds of thousands of distinct CDR3 sequences; less than 8% of them were counted only once. The top ten constitute roughly 13% of the sample. The full study reports these points: The authors proposed that each seasonal influenza vaccination may bring in only a limited number of new T cells.

This clonotype originated in a man aged 45-69 years who received an inactivated influenza vaccine. Donor details come from another sample of the same person, matched by shared clones. The sequence links TRBV11-2 to TRBJ2-6; 10 of the junction bases match TRBD1. The sequencing used PBMCs from blood, collected roughly 24 months after vaccination. The CDR3 has the sequence CASSPGRDRGSGANVLTF. The sequence in DNA is TGTGCCAGCAGCCCCGGTCGGGACAGGGGTTCCGGGGCCAACGTCCTGACTTTC.